This T cell receptor beta chain was captured by sequencing in a study of cytomegalovirus exposure and HLA in healthy donors. Trimming removed 4 bases from V and 2 bases from J, with 18 bases in between. Germline V lookup: CDR1 SGHTA, CDR2 FQGTGA. CDR3 size: 17 residues. Only in-frame clones appear in the TCRdb table, and some are missing; sequencing was by immunoSEQ multiplex PCR. Among around 160,000 clones listed, around 82% were seen once. Remarks on this clone: Its antigen is undetermined.

Study-wide results and caveats: Subsequent analysis revealed that first-cohort TCR clusters tended to co-occur in the roughly 120 validation repertoires. The investigators catalogued 150 or so TCR beta chains as cytomegalovirus-associated.

This chain uses TRBV7-3 with TRBJ2-1; tentatively, D is TRBD2 (6 bases). Sequenced material: PBMCs. The clonotype was recovered from a man aged 25-45 years in good health and CMV-seropositive. The CDR3 nucleotides are TGTGCCAGCAGCTCGCGTGGGGGACTCCTTCCCTACAATGAGCAGTTCTTC. Its translation is CASSSRGGLLPYNEQFF.